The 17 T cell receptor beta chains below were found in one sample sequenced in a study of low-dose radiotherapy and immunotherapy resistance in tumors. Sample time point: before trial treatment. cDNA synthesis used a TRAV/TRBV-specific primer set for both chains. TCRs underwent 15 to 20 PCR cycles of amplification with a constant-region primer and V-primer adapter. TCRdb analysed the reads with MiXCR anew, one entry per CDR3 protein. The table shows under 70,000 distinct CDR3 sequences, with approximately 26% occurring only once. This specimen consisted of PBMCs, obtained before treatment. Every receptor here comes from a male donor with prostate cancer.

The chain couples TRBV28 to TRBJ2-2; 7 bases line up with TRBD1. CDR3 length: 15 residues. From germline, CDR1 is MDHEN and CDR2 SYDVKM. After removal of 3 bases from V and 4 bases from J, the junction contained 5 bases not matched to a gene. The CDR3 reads CASSFGTEVTGELFF. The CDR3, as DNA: TGTGCCAGCAGTTTTGGGACAGAAGTCACCGGGGAGCTGTTTTTT.

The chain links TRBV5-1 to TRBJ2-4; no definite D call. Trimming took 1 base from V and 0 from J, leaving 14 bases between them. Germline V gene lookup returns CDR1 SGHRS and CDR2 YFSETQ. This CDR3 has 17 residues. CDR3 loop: CASSLTINPLAKNIQYF. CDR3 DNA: TGCGCCAGCAGCTTGACCATAAACCCCCTAGCCAAAAACATTCAGTACTTC.

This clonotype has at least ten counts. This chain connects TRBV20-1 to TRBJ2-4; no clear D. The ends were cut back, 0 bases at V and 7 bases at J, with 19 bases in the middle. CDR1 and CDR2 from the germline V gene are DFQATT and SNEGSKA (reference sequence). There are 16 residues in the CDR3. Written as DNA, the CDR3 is TGCAGTGCTAGAGATTTATCTGGGCCAGCAATGAACATTCAGTACTTC. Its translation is CSARDLSGPAMNIQYF.

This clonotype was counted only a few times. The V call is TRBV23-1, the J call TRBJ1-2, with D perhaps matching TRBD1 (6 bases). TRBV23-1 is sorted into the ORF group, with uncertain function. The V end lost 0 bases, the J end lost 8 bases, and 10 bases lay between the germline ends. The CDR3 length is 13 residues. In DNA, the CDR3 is TGCGCCAGCAGTCAATCGGGACACGGAGGCTACACCTTC. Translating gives CASSQSGHGGYTF.

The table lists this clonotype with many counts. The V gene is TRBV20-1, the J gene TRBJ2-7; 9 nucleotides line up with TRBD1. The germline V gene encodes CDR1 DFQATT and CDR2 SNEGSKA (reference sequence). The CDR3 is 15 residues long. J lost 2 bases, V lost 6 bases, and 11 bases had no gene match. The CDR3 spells CSATNPGTGTYEQYF. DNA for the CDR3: TGCAGTGCCACCAACCCCGGGACAGGGACCTACGAGCAGTACTTC.

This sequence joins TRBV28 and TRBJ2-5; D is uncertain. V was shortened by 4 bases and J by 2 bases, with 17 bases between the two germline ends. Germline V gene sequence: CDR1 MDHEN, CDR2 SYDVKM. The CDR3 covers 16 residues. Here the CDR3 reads CASSYATDGLQETQYF. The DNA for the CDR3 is TGTGCCAGCAGTTATGCGACGGACGGTTTACAAGAGACCCAGTACTTC.

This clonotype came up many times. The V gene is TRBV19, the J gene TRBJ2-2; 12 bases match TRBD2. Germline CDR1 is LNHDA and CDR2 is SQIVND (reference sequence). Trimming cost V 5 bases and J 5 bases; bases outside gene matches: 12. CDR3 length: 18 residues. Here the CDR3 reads CASSLAGGPGERTGELFF. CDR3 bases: TGTGCCAGTAGTCTAGCGGGGGGGCCTGGAGAGAGGACCGGGGAGCTGTTTTTT.

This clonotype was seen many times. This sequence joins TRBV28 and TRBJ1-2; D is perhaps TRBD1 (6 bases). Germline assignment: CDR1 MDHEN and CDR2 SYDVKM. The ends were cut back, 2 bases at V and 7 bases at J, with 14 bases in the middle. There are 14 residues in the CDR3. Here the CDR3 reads CASSLPGAQGGYTF. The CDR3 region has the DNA TGTGCCAGCAGTTTACCGGGGGCGCAGGGTGGCTACACCTTC.

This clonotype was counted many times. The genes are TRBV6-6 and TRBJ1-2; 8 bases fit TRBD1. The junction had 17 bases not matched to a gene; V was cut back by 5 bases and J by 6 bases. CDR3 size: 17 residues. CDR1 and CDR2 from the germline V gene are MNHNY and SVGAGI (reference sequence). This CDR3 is CASSLYPRDRGVNGYTF. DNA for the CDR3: TGTGCCAGCAGTCTCTACCCCCGCGACAGGGGCGTCAATGGCTACACCTTC.

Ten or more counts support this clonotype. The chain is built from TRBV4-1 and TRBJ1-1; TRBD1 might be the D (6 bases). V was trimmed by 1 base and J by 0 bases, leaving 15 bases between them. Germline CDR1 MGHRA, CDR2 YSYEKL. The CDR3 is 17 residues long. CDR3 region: CASSQVRQDPLNTEAFF. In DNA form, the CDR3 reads TGCGCCAGCAGCCAAGTGAGACAGGACCCATTGAACACTGAAGCTTTCTTT.

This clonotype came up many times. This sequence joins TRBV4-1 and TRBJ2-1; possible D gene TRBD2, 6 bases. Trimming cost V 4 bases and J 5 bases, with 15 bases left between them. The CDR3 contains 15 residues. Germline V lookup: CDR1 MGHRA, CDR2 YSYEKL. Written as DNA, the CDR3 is TGCGCCAGCAGCCCTTGGGTGGGGAGGAACAATGAGCAGTTCTTC. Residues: CASSPWVGRNNEQFF.

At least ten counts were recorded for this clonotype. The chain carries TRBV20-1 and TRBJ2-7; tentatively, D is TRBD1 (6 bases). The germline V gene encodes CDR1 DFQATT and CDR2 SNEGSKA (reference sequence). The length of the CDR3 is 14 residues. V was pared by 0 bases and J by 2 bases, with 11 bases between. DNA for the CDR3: TGCAGTGCTAGAGATAAAGGGACACCCTACGAGCAGTACTTC. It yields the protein CSARDKGTPYEQYF.

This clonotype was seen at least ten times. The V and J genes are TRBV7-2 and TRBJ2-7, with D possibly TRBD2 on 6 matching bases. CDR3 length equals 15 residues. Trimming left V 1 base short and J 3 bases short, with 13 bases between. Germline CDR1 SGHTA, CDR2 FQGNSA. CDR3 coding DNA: TGTGCCAGCAGCTTAGATGTTAGCGGAGTCTACGAGCAGTACTTC. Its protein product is CASSLDVSGVYEQYF.

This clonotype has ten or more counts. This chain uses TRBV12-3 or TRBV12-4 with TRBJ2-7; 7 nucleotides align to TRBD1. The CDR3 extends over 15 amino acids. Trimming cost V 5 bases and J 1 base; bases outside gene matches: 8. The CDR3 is CASSARDRESYEQYF. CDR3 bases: TGTGCCAGCAGTGCCCGGGACAGAGAGTCCTACGAGCAGTACTTC.

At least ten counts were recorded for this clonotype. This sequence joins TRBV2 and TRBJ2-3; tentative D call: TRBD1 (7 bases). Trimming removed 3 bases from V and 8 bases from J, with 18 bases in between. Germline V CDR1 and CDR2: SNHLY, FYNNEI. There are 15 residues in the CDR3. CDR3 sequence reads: CASSERGLGSGTQYF. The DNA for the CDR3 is TGTGCCAGCAGTGAGAGGGGGCTCGGGAGTGGTACGCAGTATTTT. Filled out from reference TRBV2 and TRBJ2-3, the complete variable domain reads EPEVTQTPSHQVTQMGQEVILRCVPISNHLYFYWYRQILGQKVEFLVSFYNNEISEKSEIFDDQFSVERPDGSNFTLKIRSTKLEDSAMYFCASSERGLGSGTQYFGPGTRLTVL.

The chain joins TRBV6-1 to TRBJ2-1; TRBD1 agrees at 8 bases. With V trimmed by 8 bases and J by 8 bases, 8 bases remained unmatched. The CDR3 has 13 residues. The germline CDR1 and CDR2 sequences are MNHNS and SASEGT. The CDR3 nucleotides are TGTGCCAGCCGGTGGACAGGGTTCGATGAGCAGTTCTTC. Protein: CASRWTGFDEQFF.

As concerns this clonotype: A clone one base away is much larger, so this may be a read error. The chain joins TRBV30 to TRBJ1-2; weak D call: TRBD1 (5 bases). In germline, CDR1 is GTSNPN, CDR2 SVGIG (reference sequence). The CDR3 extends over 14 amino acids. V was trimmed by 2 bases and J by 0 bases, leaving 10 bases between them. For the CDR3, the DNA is TGTGCCTGGAGTCTTAGGGGAGCTAACTATGGCTACACCTTC. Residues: CAWSLRGANYGYTF.